These 10 T cell receptor beta chains were all obtained from the same sample, sequenced in a study of shared clonotypes between healthy human individuals. The assay was immunoSEQ multiplex PCR, and TCRdb's table has in-frame clones only and misses some. The sample includes fewer than 3 million clones, 80% to 95% of them seen just once. The material sequenced was naive CD4+ T cells from PBMCs. Subset given: CD45RA+ positively selected. The receptors come from a man aged 18-30 years in good health. Some clones in this sample may be carry-over from other donors' samples.

V gene TRBV28 combines with J gene TRBJ1-5; D unresolved. The V gene's germline CDR1 is MDHEN and CDR2 SYDVKM. With 8 bases removed from V and 1 base from J, the gap between germline ends came to 24 bases. This CDR3 region has 18 residues. Written as DNA, the CDR3 is TGTGCCAGCCCCACGGAGTGTAGGGAATTCAAGAGCAATCAGCCCCAGCATTTT. This codes for CASPTECREFKSNQPQHF.

The chain employs TRBV10-1 and TRBJ2-3, with 7 bases matching TRBD2. The germline V gene has CDR1 WNHNN and CDR2 SYGVQD (reference sequence). V lost 0 bases and J lost 4; bases outside the gene matches: 4. The CDR3 extends over 15 amino acids. The CDR3 coding sequence is TGCGCCAGCAGTGAGTCGCGGGGGTCGGCAGATACGCAGTATTTT. Residues: CASSESRGSADTQYF.

The rearrangement uses TRBV5-1 and TRBJ2-3; TRBD1 matches at 9 bases. Germline V gene lookup returns CDR1 SGHRS and CDR2 YFSETQ. The CDR3 is 14 amino acids. With V trimmed by 0 bases and J by 6 bases, 2 bases remained unmatched. The CDR3: CASSLGGTGDTQYF. In nucleotides, the CDR3 is TGCGCCAGCAGCTTGGGTGGGACAGGGGATACGCAGTATTTT.

As for this clone: The junction differs from germline at one of its ends, possibly a read error. This rearrangement joins TRBV7-6 to TRBJ2-5, with 7 positions matching TRBD2. This CDR3 region has 17 residues. The germline V gene encodes CDR1 SGHVS and CDR2 FNYEAQ. For the CDR3, the DNA is TGTGCCAGCAGCTTAGGCGTCGCGGCTAGCGGCCAAGAGGCCCAGTACTTC. Its translation is CASSLGVAASGQEAQYF.

This clone has more than one count but fewer than ten. Other DNA sequences in this sample translate to the same CDR3. The rearrangement links TRBV5-1 to TRBJ2-7; the D gene is possibly TRBD1 (6 bases). V dropped 2 bases and J dropped 2 bases, with 8 bases sitting between them. The CDR3 spans 13 residues. Germline V gene lookup returns CDR1 SGHRS and CDR2 YFSETQ. DNA of the CDR3: TGCGCCAGCAGCTTTCAGGGGACCTACGAGCAGTACTTC. It specifies CASSFQGTYEQYF.

This clone was found once. The rearrangement joins TRBV28 to TRBJ1-2; D remains ambiguous. This CDR3 has 14 residues. The V end lost 4 bases, the J end lost 2 bases, and 11 bases lay between the germline ends. Germline CDR1 reads MDHEN; CDR2 reads SYDVKM. The CDR3, as DNA: TGTGCCAGCAGTTCCCGCCTGGGAAACTATGGCTACACCTTC. Encoded protein: CASSSRLGNYGYTF.

The chain joins TRBV10-3 to TRBJ1-1; D gene ambiguous. The germline gives CDR1 ENHRY, CDR2 SYGVKD. V shed 5 bases and J shed 8 bases, with 15 bases lying between them. This CDR3 has 13 residues. CDR3 residues: CAISRVGQEEAFF. DNA for the CDR3: TGTGCCATCAGTAGGGTCGGTCAGGAGGAAGCTTTCTTT.

V usage is TRBV7-3 and J usage is TRBJ2-1, with 8 bases that match TRBD1. The V gene's germline CDR1 is SGHTA and CDR2 FQGTGA. J was trimmed by 0 bases and V by 5 bases; bases with no gene match: 3. The CDR3 totals 15 residues. This CDR3 reads CASSGGTGSYNEQFF. CDR3 nucleotides: TGTGCCAGCAGCGGTGGGACAGGCTCCTACAATGAGCAGTTCTTC.

Concerning this clone itself: The identical CDR3 is also encoded by other nucleotide sequences in the sample. This rearrangement joins TRBV5-4 to TRBJ1-1; D call uncertain. V lost 0 bases and J lost 1, with 7 bases in between. This CDR3 is 14 amino acids long. Germline CDR1 is SGHNT and CDR2 is YYREEE (reference sequence). The CDR3 reads CASSLGQRNTEAFF. In DNA form, the CDR3 reads TGTGCCAGCAGCTTGGGGCAGCGGAACACTGAAGCTTTCTTT. Supplemented by reference TRBV5-4 and TRBJ1-1, the full variable domain reads ETGVTQSPTHLIKTRGQQVTLRCSSQSGHNTVSWYQQALGQGPQFIFQYYREEENGRGNFPPRFSGLQFPNYSSELNVNALELDDSALYLCASSLGQRNTEAFFGQGTRLTVV.

The chain carries TRBV28 and TRBJ1-4; the D is unclear. The CDR3 covers 13 residues. From germline, CDR1 is MDHEN and CDR2 SYDVKM. Trimming stripped 6 bases from V and 7 bases from J, with 12 bases between. CDR3 DNA: TGTGCCAGCAGCCCGTCTATGGGTGAAAAACTGTTTTTT. It yields the protein CASSPSMGEKLFF.